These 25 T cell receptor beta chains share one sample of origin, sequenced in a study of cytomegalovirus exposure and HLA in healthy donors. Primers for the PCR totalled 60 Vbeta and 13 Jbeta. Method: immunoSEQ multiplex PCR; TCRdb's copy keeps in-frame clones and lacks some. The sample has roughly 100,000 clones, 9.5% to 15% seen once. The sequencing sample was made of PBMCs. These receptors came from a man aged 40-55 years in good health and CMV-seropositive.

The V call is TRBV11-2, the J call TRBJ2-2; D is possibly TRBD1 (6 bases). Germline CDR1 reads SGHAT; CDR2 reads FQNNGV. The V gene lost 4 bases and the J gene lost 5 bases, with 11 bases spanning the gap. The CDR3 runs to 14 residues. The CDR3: CASSSLQGTGELFF. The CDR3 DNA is TGTGCCAGCAGCTCCTTACAGGGAACCGGGGAGCTGTTTTTT. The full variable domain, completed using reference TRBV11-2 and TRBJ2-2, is EAGVAQSPRYKIIEKRQSVAFWCNPISGHATLYWYQQILGQGPKLLIQFQNNGVVDDSQLPKDRFSAERLKGVDSTLKIQPAKLEDSAVYLCASSSLQGTGELFFGEGSRLTVL.

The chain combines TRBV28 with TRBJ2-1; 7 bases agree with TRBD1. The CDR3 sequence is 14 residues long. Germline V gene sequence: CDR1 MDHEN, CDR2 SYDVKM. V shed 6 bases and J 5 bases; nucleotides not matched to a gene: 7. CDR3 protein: CASRLSQGDNEQFF. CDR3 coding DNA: TGTGCCAGCAGACTTTCTCAGGGGGACAATGAGCAGTTCTTC.

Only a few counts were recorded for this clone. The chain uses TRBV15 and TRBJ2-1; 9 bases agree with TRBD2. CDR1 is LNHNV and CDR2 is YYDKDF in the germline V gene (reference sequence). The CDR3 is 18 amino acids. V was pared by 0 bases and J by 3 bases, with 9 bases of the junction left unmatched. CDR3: CATSRDFGLAGSYNEQFF. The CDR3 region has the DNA TGTGCCACCAGCAGAGATTTCGGGCTAGCGGGGAGCTACAATGAGCAGTTCTTC.

The CDR3 DNA is TGTGCCAGCAGTTCCAGACAGGGGGCTGAAGCTTTCTTT. It is translated as CASSSRQGAEAFF. This rearrangement joins TRBV6-5 to TRBJ1-1, with 9 bases matching TRBD1. The CDR3 has 13 residues. The germline CDR1 and CDR2 sequences are MNHEY and SVGAGI. V lost 4 bases and J lost 6; bases outside the gene matches: 3.

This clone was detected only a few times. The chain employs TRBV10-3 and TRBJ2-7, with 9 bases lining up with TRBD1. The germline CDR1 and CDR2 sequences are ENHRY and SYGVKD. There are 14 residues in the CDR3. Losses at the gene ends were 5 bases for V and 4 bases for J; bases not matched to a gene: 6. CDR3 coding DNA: TGTGCCATCAGTCCGGGACAGGGAGTTTACGAGCAGTACTTC. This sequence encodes CAISPGQGVYEQYF.

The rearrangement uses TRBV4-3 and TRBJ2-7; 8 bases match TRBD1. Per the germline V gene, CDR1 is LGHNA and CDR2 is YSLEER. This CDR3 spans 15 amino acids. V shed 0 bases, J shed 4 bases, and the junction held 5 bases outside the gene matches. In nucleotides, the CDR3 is TGCGCCAGCAGCCAAGATTACAGGGGGGAATACGAGCAGTACTTC. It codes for CASSQDYRGEYEQYF.

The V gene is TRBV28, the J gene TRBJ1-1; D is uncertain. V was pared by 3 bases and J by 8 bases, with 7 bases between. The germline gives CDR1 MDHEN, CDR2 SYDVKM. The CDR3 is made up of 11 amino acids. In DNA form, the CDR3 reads TGTGCCAGCAGTTTTCAACACGAAGCTTTCTTT. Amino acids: CASSFQHEAFF.

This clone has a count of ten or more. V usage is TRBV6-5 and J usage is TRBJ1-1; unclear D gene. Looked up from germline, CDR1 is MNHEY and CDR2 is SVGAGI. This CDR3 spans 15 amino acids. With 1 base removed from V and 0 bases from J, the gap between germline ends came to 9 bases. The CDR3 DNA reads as TGTGCCAGCAGTTACTTTGGGCGTATGAACACTGAAGCTTTCTTT. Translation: CASSYFGRMNTEAFF.

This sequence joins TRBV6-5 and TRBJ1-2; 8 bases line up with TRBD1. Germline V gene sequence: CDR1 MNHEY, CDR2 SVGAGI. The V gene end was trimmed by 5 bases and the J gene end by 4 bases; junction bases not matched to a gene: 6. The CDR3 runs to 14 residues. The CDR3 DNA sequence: TGTGCCAGCAGTAGTTCAGGGGGCTTCTATGGCTACACCTTC. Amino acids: CASSSSGGFYGYTF.

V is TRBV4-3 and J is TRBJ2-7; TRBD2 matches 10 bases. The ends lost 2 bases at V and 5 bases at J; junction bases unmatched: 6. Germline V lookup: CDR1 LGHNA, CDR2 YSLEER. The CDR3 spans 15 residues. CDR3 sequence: CASSQTAGGPNEQYF. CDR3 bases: TGCGCCAGCAGCCAAACAGCGGGAGGGCCGAACGAGCAGTACTTC.

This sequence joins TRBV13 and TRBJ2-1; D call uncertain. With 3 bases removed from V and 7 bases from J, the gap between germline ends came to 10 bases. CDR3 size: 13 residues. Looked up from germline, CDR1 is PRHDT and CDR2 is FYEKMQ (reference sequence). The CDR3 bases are TGTGCCAGCAGCTTTAGCTCCAAAAATGAGCAGTTCTTC. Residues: CASSFSSKNEQFF.

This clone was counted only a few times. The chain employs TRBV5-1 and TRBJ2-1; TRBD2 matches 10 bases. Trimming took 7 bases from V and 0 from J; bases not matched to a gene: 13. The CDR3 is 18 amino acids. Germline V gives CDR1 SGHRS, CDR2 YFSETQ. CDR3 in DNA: TGCGCCAGCTCCCTCTGGGCATCTAGCGGGGGCTCCTACAATGAGCAGTTCTTC. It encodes CASSLWASSGGSYNEQFF.

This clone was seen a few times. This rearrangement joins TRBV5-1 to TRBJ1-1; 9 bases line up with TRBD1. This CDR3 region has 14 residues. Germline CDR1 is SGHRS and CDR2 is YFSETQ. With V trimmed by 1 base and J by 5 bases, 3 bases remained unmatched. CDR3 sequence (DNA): TGCGCCAGCAGCTTGAGACAGGGGGGAACTGAAGCTTTCTTT. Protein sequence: CASSLRQGGTEAFF.

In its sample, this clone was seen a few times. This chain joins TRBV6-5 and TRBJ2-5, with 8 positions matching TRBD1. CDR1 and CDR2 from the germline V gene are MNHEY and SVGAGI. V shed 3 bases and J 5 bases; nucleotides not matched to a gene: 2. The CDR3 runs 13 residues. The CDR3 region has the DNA TGTGCCAGCAGTTATTACAGGGGGGAGACCCAGTACTTC. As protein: CASSYYRGETQYF.

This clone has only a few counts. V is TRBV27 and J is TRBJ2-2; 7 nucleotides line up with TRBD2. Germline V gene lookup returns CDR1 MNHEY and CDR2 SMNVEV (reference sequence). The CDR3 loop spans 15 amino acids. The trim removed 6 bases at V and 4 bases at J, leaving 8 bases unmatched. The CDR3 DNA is TGTGCCAGCAGCCTCGGGAGCGGGGCCACCGGGGAGCTGTTTTTT. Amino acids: CASSLGSGATGELFF.

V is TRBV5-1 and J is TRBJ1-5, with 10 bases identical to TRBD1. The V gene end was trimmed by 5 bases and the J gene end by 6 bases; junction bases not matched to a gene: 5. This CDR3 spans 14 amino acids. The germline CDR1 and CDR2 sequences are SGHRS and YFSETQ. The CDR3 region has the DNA TGCGCCAGCAGTACCGGGACAGGGGCTCAGCCCCAGCATTTT. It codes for CASSTGTGAQPQHF.

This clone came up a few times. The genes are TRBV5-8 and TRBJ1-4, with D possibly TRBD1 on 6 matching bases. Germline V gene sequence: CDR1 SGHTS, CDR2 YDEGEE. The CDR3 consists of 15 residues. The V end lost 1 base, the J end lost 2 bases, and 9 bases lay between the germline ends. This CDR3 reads CASSLQGLTNEKLFF. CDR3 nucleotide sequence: TGTGCCAGCAGCTTGCAGGGGCTCACTAATGAAAAACTGTTTTTT.

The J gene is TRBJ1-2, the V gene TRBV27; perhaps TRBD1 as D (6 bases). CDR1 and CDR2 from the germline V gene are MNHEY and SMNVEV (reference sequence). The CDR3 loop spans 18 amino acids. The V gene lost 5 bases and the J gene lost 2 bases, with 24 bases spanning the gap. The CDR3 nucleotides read TGTGCCAGCAGTGGGGATAGGGACATCAATAAGCGGAACTATGGCTACACCTTC. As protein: CASSGDRDINKRNYGYTF.

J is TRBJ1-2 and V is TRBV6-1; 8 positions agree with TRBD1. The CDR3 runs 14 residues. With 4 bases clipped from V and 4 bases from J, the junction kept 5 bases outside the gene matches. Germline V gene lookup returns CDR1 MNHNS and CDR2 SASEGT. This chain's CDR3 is CASSGAGGFYGYTF. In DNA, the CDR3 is TGTGCCAGCAGTGGGGCAGGGGGCTTCTATGGCTACACCTTC.

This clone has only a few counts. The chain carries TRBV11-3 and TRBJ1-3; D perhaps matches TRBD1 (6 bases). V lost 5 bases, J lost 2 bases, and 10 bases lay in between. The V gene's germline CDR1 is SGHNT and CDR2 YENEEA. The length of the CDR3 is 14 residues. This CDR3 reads CASSPGTPGNTIYF. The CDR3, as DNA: TGTGCCAGCAGCCCCGGGACACCTGGAAACACCATATATTTT.

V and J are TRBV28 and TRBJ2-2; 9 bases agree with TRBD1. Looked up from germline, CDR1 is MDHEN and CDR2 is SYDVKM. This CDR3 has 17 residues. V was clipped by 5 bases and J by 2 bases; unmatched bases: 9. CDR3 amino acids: CASSPSPGQGNTGELFF. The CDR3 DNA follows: TGTGCCAGCAGTCCCAGTCCGGGACAGGGTAACACCGGGGAGCTGTTTTTT. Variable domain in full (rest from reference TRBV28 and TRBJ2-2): DVKVTQSSRYLVKRTGEKVFLECVQDMDHENMFWYRQDPGLGLRLIYFSYDVKMKEKGDIPEGYSVSREKKERFSLILESASTNQTSMYLCASSPSPGQGNTGELFFGEGSRLTVL.

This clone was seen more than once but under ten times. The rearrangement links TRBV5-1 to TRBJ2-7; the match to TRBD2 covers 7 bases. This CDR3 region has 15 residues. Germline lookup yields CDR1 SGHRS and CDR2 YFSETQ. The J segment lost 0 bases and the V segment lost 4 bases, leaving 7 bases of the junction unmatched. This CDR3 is CASSQVAGSSYEQYF. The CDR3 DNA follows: TGCGCCAGCAGCCAAGTAGCGGGCAGCTCCTACGAGCAGTACTTC.

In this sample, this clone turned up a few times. This CDR3 is CASSQDFASGKDTQYF. The CDR3 nucleotides read TGCGCCAGCAGCCAAGATTTTGCCTCGGGGAAAGATACGCAGTATTTT. The chain joins TRBV4-3 to TRBJ2-3; D is perhaps TRBD2 (5 bases). The CDR3 runs 16 residues. Germline lookup yields CDR1 LGHNA and CDR2 YSLEER. V gave up 0 bases and J gave up 5 bases, with 15 bases separating them.

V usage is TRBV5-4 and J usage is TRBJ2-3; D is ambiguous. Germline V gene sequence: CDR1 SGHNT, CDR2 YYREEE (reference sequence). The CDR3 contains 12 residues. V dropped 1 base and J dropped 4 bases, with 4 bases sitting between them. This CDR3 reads CASSLSADTQYF. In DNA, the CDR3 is TGTGCCAGCAGCTTGTCCGCAGATACGCAGTATTTT.

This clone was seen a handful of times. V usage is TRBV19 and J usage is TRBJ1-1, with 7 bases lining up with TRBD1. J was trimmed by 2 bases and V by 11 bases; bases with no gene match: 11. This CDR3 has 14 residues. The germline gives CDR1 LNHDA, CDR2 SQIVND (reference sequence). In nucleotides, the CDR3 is TGTGCCTCAAAATGGGGACAGCAAAACACTGAAGCTTTCTTT. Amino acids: CASKWGQQNTEAFF.